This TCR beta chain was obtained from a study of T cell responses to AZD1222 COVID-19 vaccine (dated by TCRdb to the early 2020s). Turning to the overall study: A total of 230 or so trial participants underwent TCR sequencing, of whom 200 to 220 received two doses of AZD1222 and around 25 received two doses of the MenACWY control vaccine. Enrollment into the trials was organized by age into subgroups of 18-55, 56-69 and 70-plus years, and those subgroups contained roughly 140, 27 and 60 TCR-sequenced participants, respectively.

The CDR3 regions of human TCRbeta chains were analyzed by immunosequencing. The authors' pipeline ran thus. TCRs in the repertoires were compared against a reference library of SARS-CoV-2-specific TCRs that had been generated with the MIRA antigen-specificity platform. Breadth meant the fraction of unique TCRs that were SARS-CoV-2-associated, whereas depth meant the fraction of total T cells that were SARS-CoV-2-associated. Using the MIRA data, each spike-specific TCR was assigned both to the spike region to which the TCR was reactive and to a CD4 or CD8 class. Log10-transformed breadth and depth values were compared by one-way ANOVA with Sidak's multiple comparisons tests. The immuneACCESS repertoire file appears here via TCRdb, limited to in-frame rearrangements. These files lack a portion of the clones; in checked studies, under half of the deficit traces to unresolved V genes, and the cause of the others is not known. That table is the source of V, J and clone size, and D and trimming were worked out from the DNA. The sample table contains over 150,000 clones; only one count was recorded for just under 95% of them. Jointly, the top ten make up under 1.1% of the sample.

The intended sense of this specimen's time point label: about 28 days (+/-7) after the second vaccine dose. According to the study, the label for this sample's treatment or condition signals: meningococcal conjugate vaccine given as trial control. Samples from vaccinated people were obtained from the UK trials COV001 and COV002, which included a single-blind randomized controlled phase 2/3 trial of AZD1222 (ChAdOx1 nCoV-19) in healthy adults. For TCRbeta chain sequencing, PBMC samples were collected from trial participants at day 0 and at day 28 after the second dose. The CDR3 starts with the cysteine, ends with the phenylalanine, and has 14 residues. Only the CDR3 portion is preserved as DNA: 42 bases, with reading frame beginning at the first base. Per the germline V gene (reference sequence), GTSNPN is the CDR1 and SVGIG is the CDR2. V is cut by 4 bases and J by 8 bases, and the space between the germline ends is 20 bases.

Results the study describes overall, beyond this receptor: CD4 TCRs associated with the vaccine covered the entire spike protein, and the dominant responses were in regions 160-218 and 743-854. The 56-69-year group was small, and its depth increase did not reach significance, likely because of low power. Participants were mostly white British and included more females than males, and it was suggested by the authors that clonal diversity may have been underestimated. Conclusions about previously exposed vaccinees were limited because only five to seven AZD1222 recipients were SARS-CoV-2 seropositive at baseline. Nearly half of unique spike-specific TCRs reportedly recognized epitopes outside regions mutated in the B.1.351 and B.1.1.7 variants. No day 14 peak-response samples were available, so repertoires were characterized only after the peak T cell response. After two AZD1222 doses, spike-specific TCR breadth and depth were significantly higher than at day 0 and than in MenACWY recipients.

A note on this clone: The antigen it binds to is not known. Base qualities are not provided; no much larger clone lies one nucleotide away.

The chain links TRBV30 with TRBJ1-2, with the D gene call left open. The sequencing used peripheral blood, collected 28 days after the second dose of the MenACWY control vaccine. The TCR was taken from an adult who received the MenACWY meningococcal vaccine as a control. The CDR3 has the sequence CAWTGEPTRWGYTF. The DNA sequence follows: TGTGCCTGGACCGGAGAGCCGACACGATGGGGCTACACCTTC.